The rows below give T cell receptor beta chains drawn from one sample of a study of Ad26.COV2.S vaccination and SARS-CoV-2 variants. Some clones are missing from TCRdb's copy, which holds only in-frame ones; the method was immunoSEQ multiplex PCR. Of about 500,000 clones in the sample, roughly 87% are singletons; the top ten hold roughly 1.7%. Sequenced here: peripheral blood, sampled in a trial of Ad26.COV2.S vaccine versus placebo. The receptors were sampled from a person aged 18-60 years who received the Ad26.COV2.S COVID-19 vaccine or a placebo. CDR3s include the opening cysteine and the closing phenylalanine or tryptophan. Fields, in order: D gene, J gene, clone size, V gene, CDR3 protein, CDR3 DNA. D genes are given only for firm matches. Size is omitted from some rows. Given values are once, few, many or a class for expanded clones.

D gene: -; J gene: TRBJ1-3; clone size: -; V gene: TRBV11-2; CDR3 protein: CASSLSSLGNTIYF; CDR3 DNA: TGTGCCAGCAGCTTAAGCTCTCTAGGAAACACCATATATTTT
D gene: TRBD1; J gene: TRBJ1-2; clone size: once; V gene: TRBV13; CDR3 protein: CASSLGPMDRGGYTF; CDR3 DNA: TGTGCCAGCAGCTTAGGCCCAATGGACAGGGGGGGCTACACCTTC
D gene: -; J gene: TRBJ1-6; clone size: -; V gene: TRBV4-3; CDR3 protein: CASSQGGAGVNSPLHF; CDR3 DNA: TGCGCCAGCAGCCAAGGGGGGGCAGGGGTTAATTCACCCCTCCACTTT
D gene: TRBD2; J gene: TRBJ2-3; clone size: -; V gene: TRBV7-2; CDR3 protein: CASSPEGLAGGSEYTQYF; CDR3 DNA: TGTGCCAGCAGCCCAGAGGGGCTAGCGGGGGGCTCGGAGTATACGCAGTATTTT
D gene: -; J gene: TRBJ1-6; clone size: once; V gene: TRBV18; CDR3 protein: CASSVLQGPNSPLHF; CDR3 DNA: TGTGCCAGCTCCGTTCTACAGGGACCGAATTCACCCCTCCACTTT
D gene: TRBD1; J gene: TRBJ2-2; clone size: -; V gene: TRBV5-1; CDR3 protein: CASRAGQGVFTGELFF; CDR3 DNA: TGCGCCAGCAGAGCCGGACAGGGGGTATTTACCGGGGAGCTGTTTTTT
D gene: -; J gene: TRBJ2-7; clone size: -; V gene: TRBV5-1; CDR3 protein: CASSLVSPDTHEQYF; CDR3 DNA: TGCGCCAGCAGCTTGGTCTCGCCGGACACCCACGAGCAGTACTTC
D gene: -; J gene: TRBJ2-1; clone size: -; V gene: TRBV19; CDR3 protein: CASTISLTSYNEQFF; CDR3 DNA: TGTGCCAGTACTATTAGCCTTACATCCTACAATGAGCAGTTCTTC
D gene: TRBD1; J gene: TRBJ1-2; clone size: -; V gene: TRBV4-3; CDR3 protein: CASSQDLAGGFGYTF; CDR3 DNA: TGCGCCAGCAGCCAAGATTTGGCAGGGGGCTTTGGCTACACCTTC
D gene: -; J gene: TRBJ2-5; clone size: -; V gene: TRBV15; CDR3 protein: CATSRVLASEKQKTQYF; CDR3 DNA: TGTGCCACCAGCAGGGTCTTGGCTAGCGAGAAGCAGAAGACCCAGTACTTC
D gene: -; J gene: TRBJ2-3; clone size: once; V gene: TRBV6-1; CDR3 protein: CASSETGRDTQYF; CDR3 DNA: TGTGCCAGCAGTGAAACCGGGAGAGATACGCAGTATTTT
D gene: TRBD1; J gene: TRBJ2-4; clone size: -; V gene: TRBV6-5; CDR3 protein: CASGQGANIQYF; CDR3 DNA: TGTGCCAGCGGACAGGGGGCGAACATTCAGTACTTC
D gene: -; J gene: TRBJ2-1; clone size: -; V gene: TRBV10-2; CDR3 protein: CASSDHAEGHNEQFF; CDR3 DNA: TGCGCCAGCAGTGATCATGCCGAGGGGCACAATGAGCAGTTCTTC
D gene: -; J gene: TRBJ1-2; clone size: few; V gene: TRBV28; CDR3 protein: CASSSPLGGDAYGYTF; CDR3 DNA: TGTGCCAGCAGTTCCCCCCTGGGGGGCGATGCCTATGGCTACACCTTC
D gene: -; J gene: TRBJ2-3; clone size: -; V gene: TRBV2; CDR3 protein: CASSEMAGATDTQYF; CDR3 DNA: TGTGCCAGCAGTGAAATGGCTGGTGCCACAGATACGCAGTATTTT
D gene: -; J gene: TRBJ1-5; clone size: -; V gene: TRBV15; CDR3 protein: CATSSGVGSNQPQHF; CDR3 DNA: TGTGCCACCAGCAGCGGGGTCGGTAGCAATCAGCCCCAGCATTTT
D gene: -; J gene: TRBJ1-4; clone size: -; V gene: TRBV7-9; CDR3 protein: CASSLVREKLFF; CDR3 DNA: TGTGCCAGCAGCTTAGTGCGGGAAAAACTGTTTTTT
D gene: -; J gene: TRBJ2-2; clone size: once; V gene: TRBV9; CDR3 protein: CASSVLGASTGELFF; CDR3 DNA: TGTGCCAGCAGCGTGTTAGGGGCCTCCACCGGGGAGCTGTTTTTT
D gene: -; J gene: TRBJ2-7; clone size: -; V gene: TRBV11-2; CDR3 protein: CASSRKIQTGATYEQYF; CDR3 DNA: TGTGCCAGCAGCCGAAAAATACAGACAGGAGCCACCTACGAGCAGTACTTC
D gene: TRBD1; J gene: TRBJ1-5; clone size: -; V gene: TRBV6-5; CDR3 protein: CASSPSTGNQPQHF; CDR3 DNA: TGTGCCAGCAGTCCTTCGACAGGGAATCAGCCCCAGCATTTT
D gene: -; J gene: TRBJ2-1; clone size: -; V gene: TRBV21-1; CDR3 protein: CASSKERGRGSSYNEQFF; CDR3 DNA: TGTGCCAGCAGCAAAGAAAGGGGGCGCGGGAGCTCCTACAATGAGCAGTTCTTC
D gene: TRBD2; J gene: TRBJ2-2; clone size: -; V gene: TRBV9; CDR3 protein: CASSSRLAAGELFF; CDR3 DNA: TGTGCCAGCAGCTCCCGACTAGCGGCCGGGGAGCTGTTTTTT
D gene: -; J gene: TRBJ1-1; clone size: -; V gene: TRBV6-6; CDR3 protein: CASSQIDSPEAFF; CDR3 DNA: TGTGCCAGCAGTCAAATCGACAGCCCTGAAGCTTTCTTT
D gene: TRBD1; J gene: TRBJ2-3; clone size: -; V gene: TRBV6-4; CDR3 protein: CASSPRTGDTDTQYF; CDR3 DNA: TGTGCCAGCAGTCCCCGGACAGGGGACACAGATACGCAGTATTTT
D gene: -; J gene: TRBJ2-2; clone size: once; V gene: TRBV5-4; CDR3 protein: CASSLSLQPRTGELFF; CDR3 DNA: TGTGCCAGCAGCTTGAGTCTGCAGCCGAGGACCGGGGAGCTGTTTTTT
D gene: -; J gene: TRBJ2-5; clone size: -; V gene: TRBV11-3; CDR3 protein: CASRRGRGLQETQYF; CDR3 DNA: TGTGCCAGCCGGCGGGGCAGGGGTCTTCAAGAGACCCAGTACTTC
D gene: -; J gene: TRBJ2-2; clone size: once; V gene: TRBV13; CDR3 protein: CASSLGGTPNTGELFF; CDR3 DNA: TGTGCCAGCAGCTTAGGAGGGACACCGAACACCGGGGAGCTGTTTTTT
D gene: -; J gene: TRBJ2-3; clone size: once; V gene: TRBV6-5; CDR3 protein: CASSYRFSTDTQYF; CDR3 DNA: TGTGCCAGCAGTTACCGGTTTAGCACAGATACGCAGTATTTT
D gene: -; J gene: TRBJ2-2; clone size: -; V gene: TRBV5-1; CDR3 protein: CASRGQANTGELFF; CDR3 DNA: TGCGCCAGCAGGGGACAAGCGAACACCGGGGAGCTGTTTTTT
D gene: -; J gene: TRBJ1-5; clone size: -; V gene: TRBV3-1/TRBV3-2; CDR3 protein: CASSQTVTQPQHF; CDR3 DNA: TGTGCCAGCAGCCAAACTGTCACTCAGCCCCAGCATTTT
D gene: -; J gene: TRBJ1-4; clone size: -; V gene: TRBV30; CDR3 protein: CAWSHPGQGGLQEKLFF; CDR3 DNA: TGTGCCTGGAGTCATCCGGGACAAGGAGGTTTACAGGAAAAACTGTTTTTT
D gene: -; J gene: TRBJ2-5; clone size: -; V gene: TRBV12-3/TRBV12-4; CDR3 protein: CASSWYQETQYF; CDR3 DNA: TGTGCCAGCAGTTGGTATCAAGAGACCCAGTACTTC
D gene: TRBD2; J gene: TRBJ2-1; clone size: -; V gene: TRBV20-1; CDR3 protein: CSASHPLAHGRLIEYEQFF; CDR3 DNA: TGCAGTGCTAGTCACCCACTAGCGCACGGGAGATTAATAGAGTATGAGCAGTTCTTC
D gene: -; J gene: TRBJ1-5; clone size: -; V gene: TRBV30; CDR3 protein: CAWSVRVSDQPQHF; CDR3 DNA: TGTGCCTGGAGTGTACGGGTGTCGGACCAGCCCCAGCATTTT
D gene: TRBD1; J gene: TRBJ1-5; clone size: -; V gene: TRBV12-5; CDR3 protein: CASGPGGSNQPQHF; CDR3 DNA: TGTGCTAGTGGACCAGGGGGTAGCAATCAGCCCCAGCATTTT
D gene: -; J gene: TRBJ2-7; clone size: -; V gene: TRBV6-5; CDR3 protein: CASSSVQVTYEQYF; CDR3 DNA: TGTGCCAGCTCGTCCGTGCAGGTAACCTACGAGCAGTACTTC
D gene: TRBD1; J gene: TRBJ1-6; clone size: -; V gene: TRBV6-5; CDR3 protein: CASSTDRGYNSPLHF; CDR3 DNA: TGTGCCAGCAGTACGGACAGGGGCTATAATTCACCCCTCCACTTT
D gene: -; J gene: TRBJ2-7; clone size: -; V gene: TRBV28; CDR3 protein: CASSTLRGPYEQYF; CDR3 DNA: TGTGCCAGCAGTACTCTTCGAGGACCCTACGAGCAGTACTTC
D gene: TRBD2; J gene: TRBJ2-1; clone size: -; V gene: TRBV10-3; CDR3 protein: CATAGGPREQFF; CDR3 DNA: TGTGCCACAGCGGGAGGGCCGAGGGAGCAGTTCTTC
D gene: TRBD1; J gene: TRBJ1-4; clone size: -; V gene: TRBV27; CDR3 protein: CASSLQVDRGATNEKLFF; CDR3 DNA: TGTGCCAGCAGTTTACAGGTCGACAGGGGTGCAACTAATGAAAAACTGTTTTTT
D gene: -; J gene: TRBJ1-4; clone size: -; V gene: TRBV4-1; CDR3 protein: CASSQPGGTNEKLFF; CDR3 DNA: TGCGCCAGCAGCCAGCCGGGTGGGACTAATGAAAAACTGTTTTTT
D gene: -; J gene: TRBJ2-2; clone size: -; V gene: TRBV28; CDR3 protein: CASMGRGAEGEEENTGELFF; CDR3 DNA: TGTGCCAGCATGGGACGGGGGGCGGAGGGAGAAGAGGAGAACACCGGGGAGCTGTTTTTT
D gene: -; J gene: TRBJ2-7; clone size: -; V gene: TRBV3-1/TRBV3-2; CDR3 protein: CASSHMGTPHKYF; CDR3 DNA: TGTGCCAGCAGCCACATGGGGACACCCCATAAGTACTTC
D gene: -; J gene: TRBJ1-1; clone size: -; V gene: TRBV7-9; CDR3 protein: CASSLSVAEAFF; CDR3 DNA: TGTGCCAGCAGCTTATCGGTCGCTGAAGCTTTCTTT
D gene: -; J gene: TRBJ1-5; clone size: -; V gene: TRBV5-6; CDR3 protein: CASSLGGTLRSSQHF; CDR3 DNA: TGTGCCAGCAGCTTGGGCGGGACCCTGAGGAGTTCACAGCATTTT